A single sample is the source of the 4 T cell receptor beta chains below, sequenced in a study of T cell changes during pregnancy in multiple sclerosis (dated by TCRdb to the late 2010s). Library prep was done by the immunoSEQ multiplex PCR assay. TCRdb retrieved this table from immuneACCESS and kept in-frame rearrangements only. Not all clones are present; in checked studies, unresolved V genes account for under half, and no reason is known for the remainder. The sample table holds 25,000 to 35,000 clones, of which about 90% were seen once. Of the sample, 0.7% to 0.75% is held by the ten largest clones. Sequenced material: CD4+ T cells from peripheral blood mononuclear cells, taken in the first trimester of pregnancy. These receptors came from a female donor in good health, enrolled as a control in a pregnancy study.

CDR3 sequence reads: CASSEKTVILDYEQYF. The CDR3 DNA reads TGTGCCAGCAGTGAAAAAACGGTTATCCTCGACTACGAGCAGTACTTC. This chain links TRBV27 with TRBJ2-7; D not certain. V was shortened by 5 bases and J by 3 bases, with 20 bases between the two germline ends. Germline V CDR1 and CDR2: MNHEY, SMNVEV (reference sequence). This CDR3 is built from 16 residues.

The V and J genes are TRBV18 and TRBJ1-1; tentatively, D is TRBD1 (6 bases). This CDR3 has 15 residues. The germline V gene encodes CDR1 KGHSH and CDR2 LQKENI. V lost 4 bases and J lost 1, with 13 bases in between. The CDR3 protein is CASSRAGTPNTEAFF. CDR3 nucleotides: TGTGCCAGCTCACGGGCCGGGACACCGAACACTGAAGCTTTCTTT.

The V call is TRBV7-2, the J call TRBJ1-6; D is possibly TRBD1 (6 bases). Germline V gene sequence: CDR1 SGHTA, CDR2 FQGNSA. The CDR3 runs 14 residues. V was shortened by 6 bases and J by 7 bases, with 13 bases between the two germline ends. The CDR3 loop reads CASRPDRNNSPLHF. The CDR3 nucleotides read TGTGCCAGCAGACCCGACAGGAACAATTCACCCCTCCACTTT.

The chain combines TRBV5-8 with TRBJ1-2; D call uncertain. Trimming removed 4 bases at V and 1 base at J, with 8 bases between. This CDR3 region has 13 residues. Germline V CDR1 and CDR2: SGHTS, YDEGEE. The CDR3 loop reads CASSPGINYGYTF. In nucleotides, the CDR3 is TGTGCCAGCAGCCCCGGGATTAACTATGGCTACACCTTC.